Detailed here is one T cell receptor beta chain. Its antigen is as yet unknown. This sample was taken from a study of cytomegalovirus exposure and HLA in healthy donors. Study details: Unique TCRs from HLA-typed donors, 65 million to 85 million of them, were held in an early data release. Study-level points and caveats: Prior analysis indicated that the majority of TCR beta V segments exhibited productivity approximately 90% or approximately 30% of the time.

This PCR relied on a set of 60 Vbeta primers and 13 Jbeta primers. Profiled with immunoSEQ multiplex PCR; TCRdb holds only in-frame clones, not every one. The table records around 150,000 clones, 75% to 85% of them present only once. CDR1 SGHRS and CDR2 YFSETQ come from the germline V gene. This CDR3 comprises 16 residues. Trimming at V came to 0 bases and at J to 4 bases, leaving 6 bases not matched to a gene. Whereas donors were nominally healthy upon sampling, unrecorded immune exposures were probable. The chain has TRBV5-1 and TRBJ1-4, with 7 bases lining up with TRBD1. The clonotype comes from a woman between 40 and 55 years old in good health and CMV-seronegative. Material for sequencing was PBMCs. CDR3 DNA sequence: TGCGCCAGCAGCTTGGGGACAGGCCCGGGTAATGAAAAACTGTTTTTT. Encoded protein: CASSLGTGPGNEKLFF.